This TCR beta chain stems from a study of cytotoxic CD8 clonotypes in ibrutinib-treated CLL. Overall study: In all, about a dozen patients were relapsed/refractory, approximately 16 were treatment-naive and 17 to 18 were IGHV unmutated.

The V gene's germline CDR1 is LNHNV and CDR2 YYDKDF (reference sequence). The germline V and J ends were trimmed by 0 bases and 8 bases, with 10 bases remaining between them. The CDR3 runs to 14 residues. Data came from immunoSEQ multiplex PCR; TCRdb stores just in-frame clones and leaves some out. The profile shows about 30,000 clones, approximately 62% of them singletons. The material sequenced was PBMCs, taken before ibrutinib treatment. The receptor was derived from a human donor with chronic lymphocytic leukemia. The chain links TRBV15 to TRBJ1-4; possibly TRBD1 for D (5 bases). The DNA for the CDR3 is TGTGCCACCAGCAGAGACGCCTGGGGGGAAAAACTGTTTTTT. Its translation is CATSRDAWGEKLFF.